This entry describes one T cell receptor beta chain. Its specificity is unknown. The TCR library protocol was used to attach unique molecular identifiers. These identifiers were attached to individual cDNA molecules. TCRdb reprocessed the 5' RACE reads with MiXCR, giving one entry per CDR3 protein. The sample lists 25,000 to 30,000 distinct CDR3 sequences, roughly 9.7% occurring once. This sample stems from a study of early T cells in non-severe SARS-CoV-2 infection. Whole-study context: Chains from this unsorted whole-blood bulk RNA could not be paired. Study results and limitations: There was a bias toward anti-spike CD8 responses in VDJdb matching, which missed private and CD4 specificities.

Sequencing used whole blood. This receptor was taken from an adult who was a healthcare worker with PCR-confirmed SARS-CoV-2 infection or an uninfected control (not recorded which).

The CDR3 DNA reads TGTGCCAGTAGACCTACAGGGAGTAATTCACCCCTCCACTTT. Its translation: CASRPTGSNSPLHF. This chain connects TRBV19 to TRBJ1-6, with a weak D call TRBD1 (6 bases). CDR1 LNHDA and CDR2 SQIVND come from the germline V gene (reference sequence). The CDR3 length is 14 residues. The germline V and J ends were trimmed by 6 bases and 6 bases, with 12 bases remaining between them.